Listed below are T cell receptor beta chains from one sample, sequenced in a study of blood T cell repertoires in COVID-19. Only in-frame clones appear in the TCRdb table, and some are missing; sequencing was by immunoSEQ multiplex PCR. Here the sample spans roughly 250,000 clones, around 87% being singletons. The sequenced sample was PBMCs or T cells enriched from blood (not recorded which). The receptors stem from a woman under 30 who had recovered from COVID-19. Each CDR3 is given with its conserved first and last residue. The D gene is left open where the match is weak. Size values are once, few and many counts, or a class for expanded clones, and some rows have none.

>TRBV7-9|NA|once|TRBJ2-2
TGTGCCAGCAGCTCGAACAGGGAGACCGGGGAGCTGTTTTTT
CASSSNRETGELFF
>TRBV5-1|NA|NA|TRBJ1-1
TGCGCCAGCAGCTTGGGGGGGCTGAACACTGAAGCTTTCTTT
CASSLGGLNTEAFF
>TRBV3-1/TRBV3-2|NA|NA|TRBJ2-3
TGTGCCAGCAGCCAAGATACGGGTAGCACAGATACGCAGTATTTT
CASSQDTGSTDTQYF
>TRBV27|NA|once|TRBJ1-2
TGTGCCAGCAGTTTAGGTGCAGGAAACTATGGCTACACCTTC
CASSLGAGNYGYTF
>TRBV7-2|NA|NA|TRBJ2-3
TGTGCCAGCAGCCTACGGGGGACCCAGGATACGCAGTATTTT
CASSLRGTQDTQYF
>TRBV11-2|NA|NA|TRBJ2-7
TGTGCCAGCAGCCTAAGATACGAGCAGTACTTC
CASSLRYEQYF
>TRBV7-9|NA|NA|TRBJ1-5
TGTGCCAGCAGCTTAGGGATGGGGGGGAATCAGCCCCAGCATTTT
CASSLGMGGNQPQHF
>TRBV10-3|TRBD1|NA|TRBJ1-6
TGTGCCATCAGTCGGGACAGGGGCTCTTCTGGTGCACCCCTCCACTTT
CAISRDRGSSGAPLHF
>TRBV7-6|TRBD1|NA|TRBJ2-1
TGTGCCAGCAGCTTAGCGTGGGGACAGGGGGCGATTGATGAGCAGTTCTTC
CASSLAWGQGAIDEQFF
>TRBV6-5|NA|NA|TRBJ1-1
TGTGCCAGCAGTTCGGGGGGAAGTACTGAAGCTTTCTTT
CASSSGGSTEAFF
>TRBV6-4|TRBD2|NA|TRBJ2-3
TGTGCCAGCAGCGCTAGCGGGGGACAAAGCAATACGCAGTATTTT
CASSASGGQSNTQYF
>TRBV6-2/TRBV6-3|NA|once|TRBJ2-3
TGTGCCAGCAGTTACTCGATAACCCCGGGAGCTAGCACAGATACGCAGTATTTT
CASSYSITPGASTDTQYF
>TRBV28|NA|NA|TRBJ1-3
TGTGCCAGCAGTGAGAGGGAGAACACCATATATTTT
CASSERENTIYF
>TRBV7-9|NA|NA|TRBJ2-1
TGTGCCAGCAGCCAGAGAGCGGGCAGCTCCTACAATGAGCAGTTCTTC
CASSQRAGSSYNEQFF
>TRBV19|TRBD1|NA|TRBJ1-2
TGTGCCAGCGGACAGGGGGGTGGCTACACCTTC
CASGQGGGYTF
>TRBV27|NA|once|TRBJ1-2
TGTGCCAGCAGTTTATCAGGGGCTAACTATGGCTACACCTTC
CASSLSGANYGYTF
>TRBV5-4|NA|once|TRBJ1-2
TGTGCCAGCAGCTTGAGGCATCGGGTGGGTAACTATGGCTACACCTTC
CASSLRHRVGNYGYTF
>TRBV4-1|TRBD1|few|TRBJ1-6
TGCGCCAGCAGGCGACAGGGCCTACGGAATTCACCCCTCCACTTT
CASRRQGLRNSPLHF
>TRBV7-8|NA|NA|TRBJ2-5
TGTGCCAGCAGCTTTTCCACAGACCAAGAGACCCAGTACTTC
CASSFSTDQETQYF
>TRBV18|NA|once|TRBJ1-1
TGTGCCAGCTCACCGGGCAGCTTGAACACTGAAGCTTTCTTT
CASSPGSLNTEAFF
>TRBV6-1|NA|NA|TRBJ2-1
TGTGCCAGCAGTGAGGCGACTAGGTATGAGCAGTTCTTC
CASSEATRYEQFF
>TRBV28|NA|NA|TRBJ1-1
TGTGCCAGCAGTTTATTCTTTAGGGGGTTCCGTGAAGCTTTCTTT
CASSLFFRGFREAFF
>TRBV30|NA|once|TRBJ2-5
TGTGCCTGGGCGCCAGGGTTTCAAGAGACCCAGTACTTC
CAWAPGFQETQYF
>TRBV3-1/TRBV3-2|NA|NA|TRBJ2-3
TGTGCCAGCAGCCAATTAAATAATCCGGCAGATACGCAGTATTTT
CASSQLNNPADTQYF
>TRBV13|TRBD1|NA|TRBJ1-1
TGTGCCAGCACCCGCCGGGACAGGGGACACTACAACACTGAAGCTTTCTTT
CASTRRDRGHYNTEAFF
>TRBV6-1|NA|once|TRBJ1-6
TGTGCCAGCAGTGAAAACGGGGGGAGAAGGAATTCACCCCTCCACTTT
CASSENGGRRNSPLHF
>TRBV25-1|TRBD1|once|TRBJ1-1
TGTGCCAGCAGTAAAGGGGGACAGAGCACTGAAGCTTTCTTT
CASSKGGQSTEAFF
>TRBV6-4|NA|few|TRBJ1-1
TGTGCCAGCAGACGTCCGGGTTCATGGGAAGCTTTCTTT
CASRRPGSWEAFF
>TRBV5-1|NA|NA|TRBJ1-3
TGCGCCAGCAGCTTGCAGGGGACGAGCTCTGGAAACACCATATATTTT
CASSLQGTSSGNTIYF
>TRBV30|TRBD2|NA|TRBJ2-5
TGTGCCTGGTCATTAATAGCGGGGGGGCATGAGACCCAGTACTTC
CAWSLIAGGHETQYF
>TRBV9|NA|NA|TRBJ2-7
TGTGCCAGCAGCCCCACCGCCAGGTTCGACGAGCAGTACTTC
CASSPTARFDEQYF
>TRBV20-1|TRBD1|few|TRBJ1-2
TGCAGTGCCCGGGACAGCTATGGCTACACCTTC
CSARDSYGYTF
>TRBV5-1|NA|NA|TRBJ1-5
TGCGCCAGCAGCAGACGGACAGAAGATAGCAATCAGCCCCAGCATTTT
CASSRRTEDSNQPQHF
>TRBV7-2|NA|NA|TRBJ2-7
TGTGCCAGCAGCCCCAAACACTACGAGCAGTACTTC
CASSPKHYEQYF
>TRBV11-2|NA|once|TRBJ2-5
TGTGCCAGCAGCTTAGGTGGGATGGGGGGAGAGACCCAGTACTTC
CASSLGGMGGETQYF